Following are 23 T cell receptor beta chains from one sample sequenced in a study of beta chain features in type 1 diabetes. Study-wide points: TCRB CDR3s from Type 1 diabetes patients were moderately but significantly shorter in all four CD4+ subsets.

Their specific antigens are unknown. Every isolated RNA sample was fully reverse transcribed, so sequencing captured expressed TCRB transcripts. Here immunoSEQ multiplex PCR was the method, and the copy in TCRdb shows in-frame clones only, minus some. The sample carries 600,000 to 750,000 clones, 12% recorded once. Sequencing used naive CD4+ T cells from blood. The source of these receptors is a man aged 25 to 40 with type 1 diabetes.

This chain uses TRBV28 with TRBJ1-5; 9 nucleotides line up with TRBD1. The CDR3 totals 15 residues. CDR1 and CDR2 (germline): MDHEN, SYDVKM. V shed 5 bases, J shed 1 base, and the junction held 3 bases outside the gene matches. The CDR3 DNA reads TGTGCCAGCAGTACGGGACAGGGAAGCAATCAGCCCCAGCATTTT. Encoded protein: CASSTGQGSNQPQHF.

This clone was counted between two and nine times. Other DNA sequences in the same sample also yield this CDR3. This rearrangement joins TRBV7-2 to TRBJ2-7, with unresolved D. With 3 bases removed from V and 4 bases from J, the gap between germline ends came to 7 bases. This CDR3 is 12 amino acids long. Germline CDR1 is SGHTA and CDR2 is FQGNSA. The CDR3 DNA sequence: TGTGCCAGCAGCTTGAGTCGTTACGAGCAGTACTTC. The encoded protein is CASSLSRYEQYF.

This clone was recorded a few times. The V call is TRBV14, the J call TRBJ1-1, with no clear D. Germline loops: CDR1 SGHDN, CDR2 FVKESK. Trimming took off 4 bases at V and 5 bases at J, with 17 bases between the two ends. The CDR3 runs to 15 residues. CDR3 DNA: TGTGCCAGCAGCCTCACGCCGACGATGGGGACTGAAGCTTTCTTT. As protein: CASSLTPTMGTEAFF.

This clone was seen a handful of times. The chain links TRBV28 to TRBJ2-5; 12 nucleotides line up with TRBD2. Germline V gives CDR1 MDHEN, CDR2 SYDVKM. The junction had 10 bases not matched to a gene; V was cut back by 3 bases and J by 5 bases. CDR3 length equals 17 residues. The CDR3 nucleotides are TGTGCCAGCAGTTTCTATCTCCTAGCGGGGGGGCCTGAGACCCAGTACTTC. Its translation is CASSFYLLAGGPETQYF.

The chain is built from TRBV6-6 and TRBJ2-7; 8 bases fit TRBD1. Per the germline V gene, CDR1 is MNHNY and CDR2 is SVGAGI (reference sequence). CDR3 length: 16 amino acids. V shed 3 bases, J shed 4 bases, and the junction held 11 bases outside the gene matches. CDR3 amino acids: CASSYRTTGEEYEQYF. CDR3 nucleotide sequence: TGTGCCAGCAGTTATCGAACGACAGGGGAGGAATACGAGCAGTACTTC.

This clone was found a few times. The chain has TRBV5-6 and TRBJ2-7, with 9 bases that match TRBD1. Germline V gene sequence: CDR1 SGHDT, CDR2 YYEEEE. The CDR3 contains 16 residues. Losses at the gene ends were 2 bases for V and 9 bases for J; bases not matched to a gene: 15. CDR3 bases: TGTGCCAGCAGCTTCTATTCCGGGACAGGGACCTCTGGGCAGTACTTC. Its translation is CASSFYSGTGTSGQYF.

This clone was recorded a few times. One junction end disagrees with the germline gene, perhaps due to a read error. This chain links TRBV2 with TRBJ1-6; 8 bases line up with TRBD1. Germline loops: CDR1 SNHLY, CDR2 FYNNEI. This CDR3 has 16 residues. Here the CDR3 reads CASSEDRGGTNSPLHF. CDR3 sequence (DNA): TGTGCCAGCAGCGAAGACAGGGGTGGGACGAATTCACCCCTCCACTTT.

This chain joins TRBV11-2 and TRBJ1-2; maybe TRBD1 (6 bases). Germline V lookup: CDR1 SGHAT, CDR2 FQNNGV. Trimming shortened V by 5 bases and J by 5 bases, and 18 bases separated the two germline ends. This CDR3 contains 15 residues. Here the CDR3 DNA reads TGTGCCAGCAGCCCGACCACGGGGGCTGGTTATGGCTACACCTTC. It translates to CASSPTTGAGYGYTF. The variable domain in full, completed from reference TRBV11-2 and TRBJ1-2, reads EAGVAQSPRYKIIEKRQSVAFWCNPISGHATLYWYQQILGQGPKLLIQFQNNGVVDDSQLPKDRFSAERLKGVDSTLKIQPAKLEDSAVYLCASSPTTGAGYGYTFGSGTRLTVV.

This CDR3 reads CASTTVGISYEQYF. The CDR3 nucleotides read TGTGCCAGCACAACAGTCGGTATATCCTACGAGCAGTACTTC. V usage is TRBV6-1 and J usage is TRBJ2-7; D ambiguous. Germline V gives CDR1 MNHNS, CDR2 SASEGT. V lost 7 bases, J lost 1 base, and 14 bases lay in between. This CDR3 is built from 14 residues.

The V gene is TRBV14, the J gene TRBJ1-6, with 9 bases matching TRBD1. J gave up 7 bases and V 4 bases, and 5 bases lay outside the gene matches. CDR1 is SGHDN, CDR2 FVKESK, per germline. The CDR3 is 15 residues long. This chain's CDR3 is CASSPLTGGNSPLHF. The CDR3 DNA is TGTGCCAGCAGCCCCCTAACAGGGGGCAATTCACCCCTCCACTTT. Filled out from reference TRBV14 and TRBJ1-6, the complete variable domain reads EAGVTQFPSHSVIEKGQTVTLRCDPISGHDNLYWYRRVMGKEIKFLLHFVKESKQDESGMPNNRFLAERTGGTYSTLKVQPAELEDSGVYFCASSPLTGGNSPLHFGNGTRLTVT.

This clone was counted only a few times. CDR3 DNA sequence: TGTGCCAGCAGCCCCCACAGTAGTCTGAACACCGGGGAGCTGTTTTTT. Translated: CASSPHSSLNTGELFF. V gene TRBV7-8 combines with J gene TRBJ2-2; D is uncertain. The CDR3 is 16 residues long. Trimming took 5 bases from V and 1 from J, leaving 14 bases between them. Looked up from germline, CDR1 is SGHVS and CDR2 is FQNEAQ. Drawing the rest from reference TRBV7-8 and TRBJ2-2, the complete variable domain is GAGVSQSPRYKVAKRGQDVALRCDPISGHVSLFWYQQALGQGPEFLTYFQNEAQLDKSGLPSDRFFAERPEGSVSTLKIQRTQQEDSAVYLCASSPHSSLNTGELFFGEGSRLTVL.

Only a few counts were recorded for this clone. The rearrangement joins TRBV7-2 to TRBJ1-6; D remains ambiguous. This CDR3 has 16 residues. The V and J ends lost 5 bases and 6 bases respectively, with 17 bases between them. The germline CDR1 and CDR2 sequences are SGHTA and FQGNSA. CDR3 nucleotide sequence: TGTGCCAGCAGCCGAAGAGTTGCAGGCGGTAATTCACCCCTCCACTTT. Translation gives CASSRRVAGGNSPLHF.

This clone was recorded a few times. This chain connects TRBV7-2 to TRBJ1-5; D unclear. Trimming pared 3 bases from V and 3 bases from J, leaving 6 bases between. This CDR3 spans 13 amino acids. Germline CDR1 is SGHTA and CDR2 is FQGNSA. CDR3 loop: CASSFRDNQPQHF. The CDR3 DNA reads TGTGCCAGCAGCTTCCGGGACAATCAGCCCCAGCATTTT.

Regarding this clone: Other DNA sequences within the sample encode an identical CDR3. The chain combines TRBV29-1 with TRBJ1-3, with D unclear. Germline assignment: CDR1 SQVTM and CDR2 ANQGSEA. CDR3 length: 13 amino acids. V was shortened by 2 bases and J by 0 bases, with 5 bases between the two germline ends. The CDR3 region is CSVEPGSGNTIYF. The CDR3, as DNA: TGCAGCGTTGAACCCGGCTCTGGAAACACCATATATTTT.

This clone appeared a few times. The chain is built from TRBV4-3 and TRBJ2-3; D uncertain. There are 18 residues in the CDR3. Germline-derived CDR1 and CDR2 are LGHNA and YSLEER. V gave up 1 base and J gave up 0 bases, with 17 bases separating them. The CDR3 coding sequence is TGCGCCAGCAGCCAAGGTACTTTTATGGGCCGCAGCACAGATACGCAGTATTTT. Residues: CASSQGTFMGRSTDTQYF.

In its sample, this clone was seen a few times. The rearrangement links TRBV4-3 to TRBJ2-1; 13 bases map to TRBD2. The V gene's germline CDR1 is LGHNA and CDR2 YSLEER. The V gene end was trimmed by 2 bases and the J gene end by 6 bases; junction bases not matched to a gene: 4. This CDR3 region has 16 residues. In DNA form, the CDR3 reads TGCGCCAGCAGCCAAAGACTAGCGGGGGGATTCAATGAGCAGTTCTTC. It codes for CASSQRLAGGFNEQFF.

In this sample, this clone turned up a few times. The gene calls are TRBV18 and TRBJ1-2, with 7 bases identical to TRBD1. This CDR3 is 14 amino acids long. Germline values: CDR1 KGHSH, CDR2 LQKENI. With 5 bases clipped from V and 8 bases from J, the junction kept 11 bases outside the gene matches. The CDR3 spells CASSGTDIISGYTF. In DNA, the CDR3 is TGTGCCAGCTCAGGGACAGACATCATCTCCGGCTACACCTTC.

Notes on this clone: At the DNA level, this CDR3 is encoded by other sequences in the same sample as well. The rearrangement uses TRBV5-1 and TRBJ1-5; TRBD1 might be the D (6 bases). This CDR3 region has 14 residues. Germline V gene lookup returns CDR1 SGHRS and CDR2 YFSETQ. Trimming stripped 3 bases from V and 0 bases from J, with 7 bases between. The CDR3 region is CASSSGDSNQPQHF. In DNA, the CDR3 is TGCGCCAGCAGCTCAGGGGATAGCAATCAGCCCCAGCATTTT.

This clone has a handful of counts. The genes are TRBV30 and TRBJ2-7; 11 bases map to TRBD1. Germline CDR1 GTSNPN, CDR2 SVGIG (reference sequence). The CDR3 sequence is 15 residues long. The V gene end was trimmed by 3 bases and the J gene end by 3 bases; junction bases not matched to a gene: 7. CDR3 amino acids: CAWSPGQGASYEQYF. The CDR3 DNA sequence: TGTGCCTGGAGCCCCGGACAGGGGGCAAGCTACGAGCAGTACTTC.

This clone was detected only a few times. The chain recombines TRBV29-1 with TRBJ2-7, with D perhaps TRBD1 (5 bases). Trimming left V 1 base short and J 3 bases short, with 16 bases between. CDR1 and CDR2 (germline): SQVTM, ANQGSEA. The CDR3 contains 15 residues. This CDR3 reads CSVEATRVSGYEQYF. The CDR3 coding sequence is TGCAGCGTTGAAGCGACCAGGGTCTCGGGCTACGAGCAGTACTTC.

This clone was detected only a few times. V usage is TRBV5-1 and J usage is TRBJ2-1; 7 bases map to TRBD2. The CDR3 is 15 residues long. In germline, CDR1 is SGHRS, CDR2 YFSETQ. Trimming at V came to 4 bases and at J to 7 bases, leaving 11 bases not matched to a gene. The CDR3 protein is CASSPLGEGTNEQFF. In DNA, the CDR3 is TGCGCCAGCAGCCCGTTAGGGGAGGGAACAAATGAGCAGTTCTTC.

In its sample, this clone was seen many times. A much larger clone lies one base from this, so it may be a read error. Additional DNA sequences in this sample encode the identical CDR3. V is TRBV5-6 and J is TRBJ2-5; D unclear. The germline V gene has CDR1 SGHDT and CDR2 YYEEEE. This CDR3 region has 11 residues. The ends were cut back, 2 bases at V and 2 bases at J, with 1 base in the middle. The CDR3 DNA reads as TGTGCCAGCAGCTTACAAGAGACCCAGTACTTC. This codes for CASSLQETQYF.

V and J are TRBV29-1 and TRBJ1-4; maybe TRBD1 (5 bases). CDR1 is SQVTM, CDR2 ANQGSEA, per germline. This CDR3 spans 12 amino acids. V lost 7 bases and J 6 bases, leaving 12 bases between the germline ends. CDR3 sequence: CSAQGGDEKLFF. CDR3 in DNA: TGCAGCGCCCAGGGAGGGGATGAAAAACTGTTTTTT. The whole variable domain, filled in from reference TRBV29-1 and TRBJ1-4, reads SAVISQKPSRDICQRGTSLTIQCQVDSQVTMMFWYRQQPGQSLTLIATANQGSEATYESGFVIDKFPISRPNLTFSTLTVSNMSPEDSSIYLCSAQGGDEKLFFGSGTQLSVL.